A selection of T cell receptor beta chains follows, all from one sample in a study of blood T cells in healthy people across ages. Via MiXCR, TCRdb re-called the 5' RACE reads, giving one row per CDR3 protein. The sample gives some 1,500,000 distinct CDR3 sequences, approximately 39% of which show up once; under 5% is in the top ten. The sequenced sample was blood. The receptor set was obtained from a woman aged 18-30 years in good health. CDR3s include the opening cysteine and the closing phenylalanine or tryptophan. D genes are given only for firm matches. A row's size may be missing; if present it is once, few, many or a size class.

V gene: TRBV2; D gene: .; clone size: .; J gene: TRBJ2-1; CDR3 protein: CASATHFGEQFF; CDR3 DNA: TGTGCCAGCGCGACGCATTTCGGAGAGCAGTTCTTC
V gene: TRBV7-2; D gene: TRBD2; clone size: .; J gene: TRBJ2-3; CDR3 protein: CASSLDEGASGRDDTQYF; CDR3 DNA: TGTGCCAGCAGCTTAGATGAGGGGGCTAGCGGGAGGGATGATACGCAGTATTTT
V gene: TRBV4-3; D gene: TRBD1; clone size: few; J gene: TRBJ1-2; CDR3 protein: CASSQGQGPSGYTF; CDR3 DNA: TGCGCCAGCAGCCAGGGACAGGGGCCTTCTGGCTACACCTTC
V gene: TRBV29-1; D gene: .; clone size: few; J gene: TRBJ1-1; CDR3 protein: CSARPGQQNTGAFF; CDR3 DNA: TGCAGCGCCCGACCCGGACAGCAGAACACTGGAGCTTTCTTT
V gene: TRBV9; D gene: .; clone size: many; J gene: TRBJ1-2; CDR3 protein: CASSPGGLYGYTF; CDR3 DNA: TGTGCCAGCAGCCCCGGGGGCCTTTATGGCTACACCTTC
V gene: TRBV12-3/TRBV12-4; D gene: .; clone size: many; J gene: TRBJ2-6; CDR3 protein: CASSPPKASWGANVLTF; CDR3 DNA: TGTGCCAGCAGTCCACCTAAGGCCTCCTGGGGGGCCAACGTCCTGACTTTC
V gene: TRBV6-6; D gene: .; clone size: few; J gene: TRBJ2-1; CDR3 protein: CASSYGDGEQFF; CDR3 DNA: TGTGCCAGCAGTTACGGGGACGGAGAGCAGTTCTTC
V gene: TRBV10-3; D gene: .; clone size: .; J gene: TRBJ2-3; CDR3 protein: CAIGGSTDTQYF; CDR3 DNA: TGTGCCATTGGGGGTAGCACAGATACGCAGTATTTT
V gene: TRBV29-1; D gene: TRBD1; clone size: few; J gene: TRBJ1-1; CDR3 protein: CSVGQGAMGAFF; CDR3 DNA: TGCAGCGTTGGACAGGGGGCTATGGGAGCTTTCTTT
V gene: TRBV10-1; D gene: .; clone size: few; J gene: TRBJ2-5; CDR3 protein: CASSRDLKSSEQYF; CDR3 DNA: TGCGCCAGCAGTCGGGATCTGAAATCTTCGGAGCAGTACTTC
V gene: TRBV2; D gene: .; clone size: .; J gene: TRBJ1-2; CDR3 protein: CASSETPGQGIRNGYTF; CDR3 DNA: TGTGCCAGCAGTGAAACCCCGGGCCAGGGGATTAGGAATGGCTACACCTTC
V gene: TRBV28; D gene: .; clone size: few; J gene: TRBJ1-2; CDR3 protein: CAGSRPRGRSGYTF; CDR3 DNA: TGTGCCGGGTCCCGGCCGAGGGGTCGAAGTGGCTACACCTTC
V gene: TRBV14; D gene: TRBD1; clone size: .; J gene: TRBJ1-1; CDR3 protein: CATSDRVSEAFF; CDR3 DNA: TGTGCCACCTCGGACAGGGTATCTGAAGCTTTCTTT
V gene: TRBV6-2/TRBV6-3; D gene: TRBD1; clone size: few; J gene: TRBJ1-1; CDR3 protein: CASSWTGVGTEAFF; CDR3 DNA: TGTGCCAGCAGTTGGACAGGGGTGGGAACTGAAGCTTTCTTT
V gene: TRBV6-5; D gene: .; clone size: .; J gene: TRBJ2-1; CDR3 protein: CASRVRLGYNEQFF; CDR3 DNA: TGTGCCAGCAGGGTTAGACTAGGTTACAATGAGCAGTTCTTC
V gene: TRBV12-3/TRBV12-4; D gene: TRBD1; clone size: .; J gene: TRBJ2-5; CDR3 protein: CASRPRDRPGETQYF; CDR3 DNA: TGTGCCAGCAGACCGCGGGACAGGCCAGGAGAGACCCAGTACTTC